The T cell receptor (beta chain) described here comes from a study of cytomegalovirus exposure and HLA in healthy donors. General study points: Associated with cytomegalovirus, according to the listing, were 170 or so TCR beta chains. While the bulk of TCR sequences proved rare, some public TCRs turned up in many donors.

Germline CDR1 SGDLS, CDR2 YYNGEE. V shed 4 bases, J shed 9 bases, and the junction held 14 bases outside the gene matches. The CDR3 runs 16 residues. To note about this clone: The antigen is not known.

Measured with immunoSEQ multiplex PCR; TCRdb has only the in-frame clones, and not every one. The table has some 80,000 clones, 95% to 96% seen once. The sequence came from a woman under 30 in good health and CMV-seronegative. The chain has TRBV9 and TRBJ2-2; 8 nucleotides match TRBD2. Sequencing was done on a sample of PBMCs. In DNA form, the CDR3 reads TGTGCCAGCAGCCTAGAATTGGGACTAGGAGGTCGGGAGCTGTTTTTT. Translated, it gives CASSLELGLGGRELFF. The full variable domain, its missing parts supplied by reference TRBV9 and TRBJ2-2, is DSGVTQTPKHLITATGQRVTLRCSPRSGDLSVYWYQQSLDQGLQFLIQYYNGEERAKGNILERFSAQQFPDLHSELNLSSLELGDSALYFCASSLELGLGGRELFFGEGSRLTVL.